This TCR beta chain was sequenced during a study of cytomegalovirus exposure and HLA in healthy donors (dated by TCRdb to between 2016 and 2019). With regard to the full study: In an earlier analysis of under 750 of the donors, less than 350 Gb of sequence data and roughly 100 million unique TCR beta sequences from about 190 million T cells were reported. Roughly 300 gigabases of sequencing data and around 88 million unique TCR sequences made up an early release that covered fewer than 650 HLA-typed donors. Among the roughly 400 genotyped donors, approximately 81% belonged to the genetic ancestry cluster associated with self-reported Caucasian donors. The aim of the study was to test whether cataloging public T cell receptors could identify signatures of past pathogen exposure. The T cell repertoires of 700 or so subjects were profiled by immunosequencing and related to cytomegalovirus serostatus. A separate validation cohort of roughly 110 different subjects was used in addition to the roughly 620-subject first cohort. To predict cytomegalovirus infection status, the study combined high-throughput TCR immunosequencing, statistical association of individual TCRs with disease status, and machine learning. A later analysis re-analyzed previously published TCR beta repertoires from 650 to 800 donors and added high-resolution HLA genotyping to study TCR occurrence patterns. Rather than drawing on any new phenotypic data, the later analysis identified candidate immune exposures from TCR beta sequences and the way those sequences occurred across donors. In an earlier analysis of a few hundred of the donors, high-throughput TCR beta sequencing was used to judge whether each TCR beta V gene segment behaved as functional or pseudogenic. Donor age, sex, ethnicity and CMV serostatus were compiled together with the repertoire data. A later genetic analysis took genome-wide SNP genotypes for 398 of the 666 donors and used that subset as a discovery cohort. All discovery cohort repertoires had been generated using a single sequencing platform. HLA typing included class I and class II loci at four-digit resolution. Typing coverage varied by locus: about 629-640 donors for A, B, C, DRB1 and DQB1; roughly 510 for DQA1; about 600 for DPA1; approximately 470 for DPB1. Several DR-DQ haplotypes were treated as single units for association and clustering because of strong linkage in the cohort. Across some 400 genotyped donors of the cohort, an average of about 240,000 unique TCR beta nucleotide sequences per donor were sequenced, and approximately 19% of those sequences were non-productive. General findings and caveats noted by the study authors: The authors suggested that the approach could potentially be generalized to other disease states and immunological phenotypes. Because some donors lacked HLA typing at each locus, the association tests relied only on the typed subset. In both the original and validation cohorts, the classifier was reported to diagnose cytomegalovirus status with high specificity and sensitivity. At a false discovery rate of 0.05, a later analysis linked 15,000 to 20,000 TCR beta sequences to specific HLA alleles. A few of the identified cytomegalovirus-associated TCR beta chains were confirmed in vitro to be specific for cytomegalovirus antigens. Presence/absence analyses assumed roughly uniform sequencing depth across donors, an assumption that may not hold. Because the 87-base-pair reads could not distinguish some IMGT-functional V segments, including TRBV6-2 and TRBV6-3, those segments were excluded. Correlated functional status among segregating V segments might reflect linkage disequilibrium, but an unknown experimental factor could not be ruled out. In a later genetic analysis, a missense DCLRE1C variant was associated with V-gene and J-gene trimming of TCR beta chains, and the association was replicated in an independent cohort. CMV serostatus was the only immune exposure information available for the cohort. The study listed 150 to 200 TCR beta chains as associated with cytomegalovirus. This cohort had only TCR beta chains sequenced, and the lack of alpha or paired-chain data limited which features could be detected. Most TCR sequences were observed very rarely across donors, whereas some public TCRs were present in many individuals. A cluster of highly shared sequence variants was judged likely to be a technical artifact of the sequencing pipeline. Several of the top co-occurrence clusters appeared to be linked to parvovirus B19, influenza, CMV and Epstein-Barr virus, according to a later analysis. When HLA alleles, especially DR and DQ, strongly co-occurred, TCR associations were difficult to assign to individual alleles. Compared with equally common non-associated chains, HLA-associated TCR beta chains in a later analysis were more clonally expanded and had lower generation probabilities. In a later analysis, most CMV-associated TCR beta chains were found to appear HLA-restricted, with HLA associations seemingly driven largely by CMV exposure. A further reported finding was that TCR beta sequences accurately predicted the HLA-A and HLA-B alleles for most subjects in the first cohort. According to a later analysis, TCR association rates differed among HLA loci, with DRB1 alleles showing the most associated TCRs and HLA-C alleles showing the fewest. An earlier analysis of 587 of the donors showed that most TCR beta V segments appeared in productive rearrangements either about 87% or about 30% of the time, which broadly matched IMGT annotations. The earlier analysis of approximately 540 of the donors excluded 15 to 20 rarely observed V segments, including chromosome 9 orphons, because counts were too low. In a later genetic analysis, fewer N-insertions in productive TCRs were reported among donors in an Asian-associated ancestry cluster than the approximately 670-donor mean.

From a lookup of the germline V gene, CDR1 and CDR2 are SGHRS and YFSETQ. The CDR3 covers 16 residues, taking in both the cysteine and the phenylalanine. Here the CDR3 DNA is all that survives: 48 bases in frame from base 1. Ends trimmed: V by 4 bases, J by 1 base; bases unmatched to a gene: 6. The cohort comprised fewer than 750 healthy bone marrow donors. All cohort members were sampled while nominally healthy, although unrecorded immune exposures were likely present. The donor was CMV seronegative and belonged to the group of over 350 seronegative cohort members. A peripheral blood sample was provided by each donor, and peripheral blood mononuclear cells were used for TCR beta sequencing. The Qiagen DNeasy Blood Extraction Kit was used to extract genomic DNA from the blood cell samples. The protocol used for the library was the immunoSEQ multiplex PCR assay. A mixture of 60 forward primers for TCR Vbeta segments and 13 reverse primers for TCR Jbeta segments was used in the multiplex PCR. Amplification of the CDR3 region of rearranged TCR beta genes was performed with a multiplex PCR assay on genomic DNA. The amplified TCR beta libraries were sequenced on the Illumina HiSeq System as 87-base-pair reads. Per the authors' processing: In a later analysis, 70 million to 95 million unique TCR beta chains were counted across the roughly 670 repertoires, and roughly 11 million of these chains were shared by at least two donors. To remove PCR and sequencing errors, raw reads were error-corrected and collapsed into unique sequences using a nearest-neighbor algorithm that merged closely related sequences. CDR3 sequences were aligned to IMGT reference sequences to assign V, D and J gene segments. Each retained sequence needed at least a six-nucleotide match to both a V gene segment and a J gene segment. Rearrangements were called productive when the CDR3 lacked stop codons and stayed in frame with V and J; all others were non-productive. CDR3 was defined according to IMGT convention as the region running from the second conserved V-encoded cysteine to the conserved J-encoded phenylalanine. In an earlier analysis of approximately 500 of the donors, sequences lacking an unambiguous match to a single V gene segment were excluded. In an earlier analysis of 587 of the donors, a V segment was called functional when productive rearrangements were above 56.7%, and segregating when the standard deviation between donors exceeded 5%. A statistical classification framework was built to diagnose cytomegalovirus status from the catalog of TCR beta chain sequences. A later analysis assigned V and J genes by comparing TCR nucleotide sequences with IMGT/GENE-DB human TR gene sequences. The TCRdist pipeline was used in a later analysis to assign CDR3 sequences and most-parsimonious VDJ recombination scenarios. A later analysis defined each TCR beta chain by its CDR3 amino acid sequence plus V-gene family, and excluded reads lacking a unique V-gene family. To address suspected cross-contamination and a sequencing artifact, a later analysis removed a few hundred highly shared, low-generation-probability nucleotide sequences. In a later analysis, a clonal expansion index was calculated for each public chain from normalized within-repertoire ranks of inferred template counts. A later analysis computed generation probabilities with a VDJ recombination model fitted to out-of-frame rearrangements, and checked the results against IGoR. In a later analysis, hypergeometric tests were used to score TCR-TCR, TCR-HLA and TCR-CMV co-occurrence, with a repertoire-size bias correction applied to TCR pairs. In a later analysis, false discovery rates were estimated by permuting HLA or CMV assignments 20 times. A later analysis grouped co-occurring TCRs with DBSCAN, adding TCRdist sequence similarity when clustering within HLA-allele-positive subsets. For co-occurrence clustering, repertoires with fewer than 30,000 or more than 120,000 public chains were excluded, along with roughly five repertoires with anomalous nucleotide sharing. TCRdb took this table from immuneACCESS and kept in-frame rearrangements with V and J called. Such tables lack part of the clones; where checked against another copy, unresolved V genes explain under half of the gap, and the rest is unexplained. V and J calls and clone size come straight from that table; D and trimming were deduced from the DNA. The sample table lists around 160,000 clones, approximately 62% of them with a count of one. Less than 1.5% of the sample is taken by the ten largest.

This clone was seen only once. The specificity of this receptor is unknown. No base quality values were provided; no much bigger clone lies one nucleotide off. This receptor was identified in a man aged 45-60 years in good health and CMV-seronegative. The chain joins TRBV5-1 to TRBJ2-4; 9 central nucleotides agree with TRBD1. The sample consisted of PBMCs. DNA sequence: TGCGCCAGCAGCCGGACAGGGGAAGGGGCCAAAAACATTCAGTACTTC. Its protein reads: CASSRTGEGAKNIQYF.